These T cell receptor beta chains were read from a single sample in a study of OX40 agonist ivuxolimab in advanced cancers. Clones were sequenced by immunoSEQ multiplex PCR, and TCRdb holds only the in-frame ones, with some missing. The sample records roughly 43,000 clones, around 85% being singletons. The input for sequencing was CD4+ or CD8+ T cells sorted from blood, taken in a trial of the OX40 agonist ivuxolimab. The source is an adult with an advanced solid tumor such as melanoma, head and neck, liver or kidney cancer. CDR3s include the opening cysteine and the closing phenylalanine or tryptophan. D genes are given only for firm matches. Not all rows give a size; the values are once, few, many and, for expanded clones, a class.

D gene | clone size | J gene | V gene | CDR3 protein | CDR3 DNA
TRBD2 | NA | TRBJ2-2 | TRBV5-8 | CASSLGDYSNTGELFF | TGTGCCAGCAGCTTGGGGGACTATTCGAACACCGGGGAGCTGTTTTTT
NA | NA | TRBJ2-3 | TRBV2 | CASSQGGGTDTQYF | TGTGCCAGCTCCCAGGGCGGGGGCACAGATACGCAGTATTTT
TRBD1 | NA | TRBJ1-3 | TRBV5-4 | CASSPGGLVSGNTIYF | TGTGCCAGCAGCCCAGGGGGCCTAGTTTCTGGAAACACCATATATTTT
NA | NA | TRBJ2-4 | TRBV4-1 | CASSQHGFGEGGTKNIQYF | TGCGCCAGCAGCCAGCACGGGTTCGGGGAAGGAGGTACCAAAAACATTCAGTACTTC
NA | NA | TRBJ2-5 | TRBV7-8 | CASSPPQLARETQYF | TGTGCCAGCAGCCCGCCCCAGCTAGCCCGAGAGACCCAGTACTTC
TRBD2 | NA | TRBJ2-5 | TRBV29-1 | CSVLAGKETQYF | TGCAGTGTACTAGCGGGAAAAGAGACCCAGTACTTC
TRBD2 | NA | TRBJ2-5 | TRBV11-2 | CASSLSGGRWVETQYF | TGTGCCAGCAGTCTTAGCGGGGGACGGTGGGTGGAGACCCAGTACTTC
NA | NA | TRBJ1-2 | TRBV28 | CASSSTVNYGYTF | TGTGCCAGCAGTTCGACAGTTAACTATGGCTACACCTTC
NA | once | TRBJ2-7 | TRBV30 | CAWSVSYEQYF | TGTGCCTGGAGTGTGTCGTACGAGCAGTACTTC
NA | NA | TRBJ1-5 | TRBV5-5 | CASSLGGNSNQPQHF | TGTGCCAGCAGCTTGGGCGGGAATAGCAATCAGCCCCAGCATTTT
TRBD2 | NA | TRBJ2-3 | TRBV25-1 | CASSEYGLAGGLNTQYF | TGTGCCAGCAGTGAATACGGACTAGCGGGGGGGCTGAATACGCAGTATTTT
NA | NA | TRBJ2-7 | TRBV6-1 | CASRPHNDNPYEQYF | TGTGCCAGCAGACCTCACAACGATAACCCCTACGAGCAGTACTTC
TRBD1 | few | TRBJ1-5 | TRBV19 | CASRDRVNEGPQHF | TGTGCCAGCCGGGACAGGGTGAACGAAGGGCCCCAGCATTTT
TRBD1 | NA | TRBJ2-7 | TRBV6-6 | CASSLSRGLLNEQYF | TGTGCCAGCAGTTTAAGTAGGGGGCTCCTGAACGAGCAGTACTTC
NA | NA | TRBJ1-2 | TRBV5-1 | CASSLNRAYGYTF | TGCGCCAGCAGCTTGAACAGGGCCTATGGCTACACCTTC
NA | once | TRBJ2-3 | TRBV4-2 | CASSQETSTDTQYF | TGTGCCAGCAGCCAAGAAACTAGCACAGATACGCAGTATTTT
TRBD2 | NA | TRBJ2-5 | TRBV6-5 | CASGLAGGREQYF | TGTGCCAGCGGATTAGCGGGAGGGCGGGAGCAGTACTTC
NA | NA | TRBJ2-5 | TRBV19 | CASMSTQAGTQYF | TGTGCCAGTATGAGCACCCAAGCTGGGACCCAGTACTTC
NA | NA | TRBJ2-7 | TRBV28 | CASSWDSGGDRMWYF | TGTGCCAGCAGTTGGGACAGCGGAGGGGACCGGATGTGGTACTTC
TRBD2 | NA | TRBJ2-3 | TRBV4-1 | CASRQGVAGATDTQYF | TGCGCCAGCAGACAAGGGGTAGCGGGGGCCACAGATACGCAGTATTTT
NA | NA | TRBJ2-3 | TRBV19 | CASLGPGADTQYF | TGTGCCAGTCTAGGACCAGGGGCAGATACGCAGTATTTT
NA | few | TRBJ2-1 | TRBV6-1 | CASSERASWEQFF | TGTGCCAGCAGTGAAAGGGCCTCTTGGGAGCAGTTCTTC
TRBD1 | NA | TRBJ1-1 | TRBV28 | CASRPGQGYEAFF | TGTGCCAGCAGGCCCGGACAGGGCTATGAAGCTTTCTTT
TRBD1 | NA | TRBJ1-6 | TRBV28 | CASSTQPGQDNSPLHF | TGTGCCAGCAGTACCCAACCAGGACAGGATAATTCACCCCTCCACTTT
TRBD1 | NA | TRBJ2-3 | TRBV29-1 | CSVGRGRGDTQYF | TGCAGCGTTGGCAGGGGGAGAGGAGATACGCAGTATTTT
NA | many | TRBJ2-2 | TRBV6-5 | CASSYSQGTGELFF | TGTGCCAGCAGTTATTCTCAGGGCACCGGGGAGCTGTTTTTT
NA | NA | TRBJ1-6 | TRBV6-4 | CASRQVAVFDSPLHF | TGTGCCAGCAGACAGGTGGCGGTCTTTGATTCACCCCTCCACTTT
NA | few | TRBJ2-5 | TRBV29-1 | CSVGEGFGETQYF | TGCAGCGTTGGAGAAGGGTTCGGCGAGACCCAGTACTTC
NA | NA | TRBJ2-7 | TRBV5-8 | CASSFLSGHTYEQYF | TGTGCCAGCAGCTTTTTGTCGGGACATACCTACGAGCAGTACTTC
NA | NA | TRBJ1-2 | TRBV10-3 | CAISAPVEGYTF | TGTGCCATCAGTGCCCCGGTAGAGGGCTACACCTTC
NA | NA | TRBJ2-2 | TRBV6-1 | CASSGGKGQNTGELFF | TGTGCCAGCAGTGGGGGGAAGGGGCAGAACACCGGGGAGCTGTTTTTT
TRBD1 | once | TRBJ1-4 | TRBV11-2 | CASSSGTGVEKLFF | TGTGCCAGCAGCTCCGGGACAGGGGTTGAAAAACTGTTTTTT
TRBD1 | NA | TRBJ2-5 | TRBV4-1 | CASSQDSPGQGSETQYF | TGCGCCAGCAGCCAAGATAGCCCGGGACAGGGATCCGAGACCCAGTACTTC
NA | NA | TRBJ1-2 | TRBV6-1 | CASSELPGDGYTF | TGTGCCAGCAGTGAACTCCCAGGGGACGGCTACACCTTC
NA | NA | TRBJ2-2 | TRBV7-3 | CASSLMGSGELFF | TGTGCCAGCAGCTTAATGGGATCCGGGGAGCTGTTTTTT
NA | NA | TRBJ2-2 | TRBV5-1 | CASSLDLVSGTGELFF | TGCGCCAGCAGCTTGGACCTAGTATCAGGGACCGGGGAGCTGTTTTTT
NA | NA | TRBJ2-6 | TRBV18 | CASSPRGAPLSGANVLTF | TGTGCCAGCTCACCACGGGGGGCCCCCCTCTCTGGGGCCAACGTCCTGACTTTC
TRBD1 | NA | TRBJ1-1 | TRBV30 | CAWSRDRGGTEAFF | TGTGCCTGGAGTAGGGACAGGGGTGGCACTGAAGCTTTCTTT
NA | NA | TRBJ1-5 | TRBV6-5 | CASSPGAVSNQPQHF | TGTGCCAGCAGCCCCGGGGCCGTTAGCAATCAGCCCCAGCATTTT
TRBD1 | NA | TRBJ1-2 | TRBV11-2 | CASSLGQGNYGYTF | TGTGCCAGCAGCCTGGGACAGGGAAACTATGGCTACACCTTC